The 4 T cell receptor beta chains below were found in one sample sequenced in a study of blood T cell repertoires in COVID-19. Clones were read by immunoSEQ multiplex PCR, and TCRdb kept only the in-frame ones, dropping some. The table records about 140,000 clones, approximately 79% of them present only once. Sequenced input: peripheral blood. Receptors were obtained from a man aged 55 to 70 with acute or convalescent COVID-19.

This clone was observed a few times. This rearrangement joins TRBV30 to TRBJ2-1, with TRBD2 matching over 8 bases. Germline V gives CDR1 GTSNPN, CDR2 SVGIG (reference sequence). V shed 4 bases, J shed 12 bases, and the junction held 14 bases outside the gene matches. CDR3 length: 14 residues. CDR3 DNA sequence: TGTGCCTGGAAAAGGTCGGGAGGGGATACAGGGCAGTTCTTC. Translation gives CAWKRSGGDTGQFF.

The chain carries TRBV3-1 (or the pseudogene TRBV3-2) and TRBJ2-3; TRBD2 matches 7 bases. The CDR3 contains 17 residues. CDR1 LGHDT and CDR2 YNNKEL come from the germline V gene (reference sequence). V dropped 0 bases and J dropped 2; count of bases not matched to a gene: 8. The CDR3 spells CASSQDTVRESTDTQYF. CDR3 nucleotides: TGTGCCAGCAGCCAAGATACAGTGCGGGAGTCCACAGATACGCAGTATTTT.

The chain links TRBV12-3 or TRBV12-4 to TRBJ1-3; no clear D gene. V was cut by 8 bases and J by 4 bases, with 6 bases left in between. This CDR3 is 11 amino acids long. The CDR3 is CASGAGNTIYF. The CDR3 nucleotides are TGTGCCAGCGGAGCGGGAAACACCATATATTTT.

V usage is TRBV28 and J usage is TRBJ2-7, with D possibly matching TRBD1 (6 bases). The germline V gene has CDR1 MDHEN and CDR2 SYDVKM. Trimming shortened V by 5 bases and J by 2 bases, and 13 bases separated the two germline ends. CDR3 size: 14 residues. The CDR3 loop is CASSPGVLPYEQYF. CDR3 DNA sequence: TGTGCCAGCAGTCCAGGGGTTCTCCCCTACGAGCAGTACTTC.